This TCR beta chain is from a study of circulating tumor DNA in untreated peripheral T-cell lymphoma (dated by TCRdb to the early 2020s). Tumor-specific TCR clonotypes were identified by sequencing baseline tumor tissue collected before treatment. To monitor patients with peripheral T-cell lymphoma who were getting frontline treatment on a trial, the study applied next-generation sequencing to T-cell receptor sequences. The research as a whole found: Tumor-specific clonotypes turned up in more than 75% of patients, identified from roughly 90% of baseline tissues and from about 67% of baseline serum samples.

By share, this clone ranks as medium-sized (0.01 to 0.1%). There is no known antigen for this receptor. One base away there is no much larger clone; base qualities are not given. The library relied on the immunoSEQ multiplex PCR assay. The clones in this table, taken by TCRdb from immuneACCESS, are in-frame only. Not every clone is retained; where verified, under half of the shortfall comes from an unresolved V gene, and the cause of the rest is unknown. Across this sample there are roughly 7,000 clones, with around 77% seen only once. Of the sample, 28% is held by the ten largest clones. Input material: tumor tissue. The sequence was obtained from a human donor with peripheral T-cell lymphoma.

This receptor has the CDR3 CASSPGGTGSSYEQYF. The nucleotide sequence is TGTGCCAGCAGCCCGGGGGGAACAGGAAGCTCCTACGAGCAGTACTTC. The chain employs TRBV16 and TRBJ2-7; 7 central nucleotides agree with TRBD2. From V the trimming removes 4 bases and from J it removes 0 bases, while the gene matches leave 9 bases of the junction unaccounted for. CDR3 length: 16 amino acids, cysteine to phenylalanine. Only the CDR3 portion is preserved as DNA: 48 bases, with reading frame beginning at the first base. The germline V gene provides CDR1 KGHSY and CDR2 FQNENV.